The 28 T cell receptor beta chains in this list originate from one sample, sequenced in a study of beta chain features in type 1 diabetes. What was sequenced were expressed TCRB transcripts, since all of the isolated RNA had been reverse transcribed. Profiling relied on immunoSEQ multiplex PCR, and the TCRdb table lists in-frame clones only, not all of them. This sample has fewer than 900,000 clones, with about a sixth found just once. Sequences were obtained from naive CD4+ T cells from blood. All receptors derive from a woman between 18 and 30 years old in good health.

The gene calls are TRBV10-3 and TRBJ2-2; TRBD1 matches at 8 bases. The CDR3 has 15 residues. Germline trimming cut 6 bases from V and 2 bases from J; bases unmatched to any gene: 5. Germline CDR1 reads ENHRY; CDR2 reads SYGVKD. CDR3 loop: CAIRYGTGNTGELFF. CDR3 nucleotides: TGTGCCATCAGATACGGGACAGGAAACACCGGGGAGCTGTTTTTT.

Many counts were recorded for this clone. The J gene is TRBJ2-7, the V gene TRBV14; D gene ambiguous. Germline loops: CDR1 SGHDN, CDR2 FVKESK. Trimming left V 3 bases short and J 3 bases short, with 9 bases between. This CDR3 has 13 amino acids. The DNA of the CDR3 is TGTGCCAGCAGCCACGGACGGTTCTACGAGCAGTACTTC. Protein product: CASSHGRFYEQYF. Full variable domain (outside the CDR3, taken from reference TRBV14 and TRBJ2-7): EAGVTQFPSHSVIEKGQTVTLRCDPISGHDNLYWYRRVMGKEIKFLLHFVKESKQDESGMPNNRFLAERTGGTYSTLKVQPAELEDSGVYFCASSHGRFYEQYFGPGTRLTVT.

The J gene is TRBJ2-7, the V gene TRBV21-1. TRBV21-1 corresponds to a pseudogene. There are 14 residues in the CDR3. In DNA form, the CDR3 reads TGTGCCAGCAGCGTGGGCGGCACGCATTACGAGCAGTACTTC. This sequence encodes CASSVGGTHYEQYF.

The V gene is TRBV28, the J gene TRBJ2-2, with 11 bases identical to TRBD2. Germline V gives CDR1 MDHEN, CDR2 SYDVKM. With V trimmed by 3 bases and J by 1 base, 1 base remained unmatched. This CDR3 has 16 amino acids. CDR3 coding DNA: TGTGCCAGCAGTTTGGGGACTAGCGGGAACACCGGGGAGCTGTTTTTT. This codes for CASSLGTSGNTGELFF.

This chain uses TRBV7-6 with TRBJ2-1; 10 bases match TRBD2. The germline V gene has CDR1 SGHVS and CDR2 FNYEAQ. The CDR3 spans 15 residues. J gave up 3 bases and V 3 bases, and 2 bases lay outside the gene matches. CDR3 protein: CASSFIAGGYNEQFF. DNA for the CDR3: TGTGCCAGCAGCTTCATAGCGGGAGGCTACAATGAGCAGTTCTTC.

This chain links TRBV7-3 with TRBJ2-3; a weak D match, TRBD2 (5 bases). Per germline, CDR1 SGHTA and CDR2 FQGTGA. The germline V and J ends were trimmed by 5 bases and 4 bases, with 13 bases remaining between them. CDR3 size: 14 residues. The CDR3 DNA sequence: TGTGCCAGCAGCCCCCAGGCGGGCCCAGATACGCAGTATTTT. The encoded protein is CASSPQAGPDTQYF. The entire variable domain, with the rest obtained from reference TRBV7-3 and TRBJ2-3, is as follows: GAGVSQTPSNKVTEKGKYVELRCDPISGHTALYWYRQSLGQGPEFLIYFQGTGAADDSGLPNDRFFAVRPEGSVSTLKIQRTERGDSAVYLCASSPQAGPDTQYFGPGTRLTVL.

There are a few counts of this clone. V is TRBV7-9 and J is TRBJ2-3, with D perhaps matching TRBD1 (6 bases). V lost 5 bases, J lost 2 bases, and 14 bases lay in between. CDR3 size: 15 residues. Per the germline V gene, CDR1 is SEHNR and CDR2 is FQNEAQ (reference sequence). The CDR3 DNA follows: TGTGCCAGCAGCACCCTCAGGGGCCCCACAGATACGCAGTATTTT. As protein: CASSTLRGPTDTQYF. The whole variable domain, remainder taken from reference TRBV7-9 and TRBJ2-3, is DTGVSQNPRHKITKRGQNVTFRCDPISEHNRLYWYRQTLGQGPEFLTYFQNEAQLEKSRLLSDRFSAERPKGSFSTLEIQRTEQGDSAMYLCASSTLRGPTDTQYFGPGTRLTVL.

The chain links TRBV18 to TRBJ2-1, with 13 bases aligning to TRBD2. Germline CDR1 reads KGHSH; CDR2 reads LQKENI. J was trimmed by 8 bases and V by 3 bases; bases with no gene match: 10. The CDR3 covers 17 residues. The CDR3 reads CASSPTLPTSGRHEQFF. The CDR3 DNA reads TGTGCCAGCTCACCTACATTACCGACTAGCGGGAGGCATGAGCAGTTCTTC.

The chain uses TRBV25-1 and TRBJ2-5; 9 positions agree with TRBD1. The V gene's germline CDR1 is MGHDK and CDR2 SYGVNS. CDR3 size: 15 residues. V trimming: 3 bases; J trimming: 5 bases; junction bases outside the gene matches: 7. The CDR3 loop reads CASSDPGTGKETQYF. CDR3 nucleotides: TGTGCCAGCAGTGACCCTGGGACAGGGAAGGAGACCCAGTACTTC. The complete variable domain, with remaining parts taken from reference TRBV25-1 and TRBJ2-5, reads EADIYQTPRYLVIGTGKKITLECSQTMGHDKMYWYQQDPGMELHLIHYSYGVNSTEKGDLSSESTVSRIRTEHFPLTLESARPSHTSQYLCASSDPGTGKETQYFGPGTRLLVL.

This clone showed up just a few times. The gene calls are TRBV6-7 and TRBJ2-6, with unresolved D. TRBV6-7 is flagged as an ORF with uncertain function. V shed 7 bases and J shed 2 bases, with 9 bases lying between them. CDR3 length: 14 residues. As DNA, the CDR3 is TGTGCCAGCACAATTTGGGCTGGGGCCAACGTCCTGACTTTC. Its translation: CASTIWAGANVLTF.

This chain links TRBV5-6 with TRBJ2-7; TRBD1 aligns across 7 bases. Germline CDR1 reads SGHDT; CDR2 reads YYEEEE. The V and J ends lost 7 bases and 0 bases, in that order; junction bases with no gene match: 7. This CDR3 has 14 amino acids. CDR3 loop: CASFLTGSSYEQYF. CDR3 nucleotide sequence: TGTGCCAGCTTCCTGACAGGGAGCTCCTACGAGCAGTACTTC.

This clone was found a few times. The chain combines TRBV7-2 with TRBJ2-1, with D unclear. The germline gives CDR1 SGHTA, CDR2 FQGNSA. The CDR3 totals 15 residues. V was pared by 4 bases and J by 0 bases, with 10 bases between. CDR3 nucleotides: TGTGCCAGCAGCTCACGTGTTACCTCCTACAATGAGCAGTTCTTC. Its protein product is CASSSRVTSYNEQFF. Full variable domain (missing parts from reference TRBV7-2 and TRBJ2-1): GAGVSQSPSNKVTEKGKDVELRCDPISGHTALYWYRQSLGQGLEFLIYFQGNSAPDKSGLPSDRFSAERTGGSVSTLTIQRTQQEDSAVYLCASSSRVTSYNEQFFGPGTRLTVL.

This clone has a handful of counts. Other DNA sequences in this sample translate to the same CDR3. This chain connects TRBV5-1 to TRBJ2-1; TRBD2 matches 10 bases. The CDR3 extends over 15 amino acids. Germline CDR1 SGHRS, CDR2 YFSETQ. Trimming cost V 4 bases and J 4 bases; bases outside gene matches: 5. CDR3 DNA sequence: TGCGCCAGCAGCGTTGGACTAGCGGATTACAATGAGCAGTTCTTC. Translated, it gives CASSVGLADYNEQFF.

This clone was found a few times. The CDR3 protein is CASSPAGINTGELFF. Written as DNA, the CDR3 is TGCGCCAGCAGCCCCGCGGGGATTAACACCGGGGAGCTGTTTTTT. V and J are TRBV4-3 and TRBJ2-2; D might be TRBD2 (6 bases). V was pared by 4 bases and J by 2 bases, with 11 bases between. In germline, CDR1 is LGHNA, CDR2 YSLEER. The CDR3 totals 15 residues.

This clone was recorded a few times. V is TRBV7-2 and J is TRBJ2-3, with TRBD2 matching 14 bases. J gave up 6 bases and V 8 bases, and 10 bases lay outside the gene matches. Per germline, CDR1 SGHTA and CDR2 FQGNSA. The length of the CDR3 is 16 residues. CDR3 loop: CASRSGTSGSGDTQYF. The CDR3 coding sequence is TGTGCCAGCCGATCCGGGACTAGCGGGAGTGGGGATACGCAGTATTTT.

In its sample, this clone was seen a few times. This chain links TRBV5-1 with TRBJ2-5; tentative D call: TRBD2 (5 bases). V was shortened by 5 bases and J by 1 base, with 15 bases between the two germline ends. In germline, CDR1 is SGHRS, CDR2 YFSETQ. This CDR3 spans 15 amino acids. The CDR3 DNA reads TGCGCCAGCAGACAACTAGGAAGGACCCAAGAGACCCAGTACTTC. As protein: CASRQLGRTQETQYF.

The CDR3 region is CASSSPGTGWQETQYF. Written as DNA, the CDR3 is TGTGCCAGCAGCTCGCCCGGGACAGGGTGGCAAGAGACCCAGTACTTC. The V and J genes are TRBV7-3 and TRBJ2-5; 9 bases line up with TRBD1. Germline CDR1 reads SGHTA; CDR2 reads FQGTGA. The V and J ends lost 4 bases and 2 bases, in that order; junction bases with no gene match: 8. The CDR3 spans 16 residues.

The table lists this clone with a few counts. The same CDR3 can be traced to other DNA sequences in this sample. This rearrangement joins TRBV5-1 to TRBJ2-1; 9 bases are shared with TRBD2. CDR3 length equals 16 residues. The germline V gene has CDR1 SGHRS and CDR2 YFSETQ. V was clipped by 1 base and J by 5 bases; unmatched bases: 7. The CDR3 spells CASSLSLAGVDNEQFF. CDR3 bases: TGCGCCAGCAGCTTGTCATTAGCGGGAGTTGACAATGAGCAGTTCTTC.

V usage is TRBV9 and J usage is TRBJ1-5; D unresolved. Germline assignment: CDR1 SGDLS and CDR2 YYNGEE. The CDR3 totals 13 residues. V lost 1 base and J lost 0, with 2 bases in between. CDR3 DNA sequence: TGTGCCAGCAGCGTAACTAGCAATCAGCCCCAGCATTTT. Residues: CASSVTSNQPQHF.

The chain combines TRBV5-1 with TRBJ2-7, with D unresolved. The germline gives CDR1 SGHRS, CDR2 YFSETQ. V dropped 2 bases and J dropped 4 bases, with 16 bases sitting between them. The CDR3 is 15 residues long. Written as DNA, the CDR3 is TGCGCCAGCAGCTTAGAGTATGGAAGGTTTTACGAGCAGTACTTC. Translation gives CASSLEYGRFYEQYF.

CDR3 coding DNA: TGTGCCAGCAGCCTGACAGCCACAGATACGCAGTATTTT. It specifies CASSLTATDTQYF. The chain carries TRBV6-6 and TRBJ2-3; tentatively, D is TRBD1 (5 bases). Germline V gene data show CDR1 as MNHNY and CDR2 as SVGAGI (reference sequence). V lost 6 bases, J lost 2 bases, and 9 bases lay in between. The CDR3 loop spans 13 amino acids.

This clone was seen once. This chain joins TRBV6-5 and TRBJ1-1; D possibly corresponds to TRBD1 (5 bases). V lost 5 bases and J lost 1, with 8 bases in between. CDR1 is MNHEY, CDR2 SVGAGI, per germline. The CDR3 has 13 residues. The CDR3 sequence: CASSMGPNTEAFF. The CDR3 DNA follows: TGTGCCAGCAGTATGGGACCGAACACTGAAGCTTTCTTT.

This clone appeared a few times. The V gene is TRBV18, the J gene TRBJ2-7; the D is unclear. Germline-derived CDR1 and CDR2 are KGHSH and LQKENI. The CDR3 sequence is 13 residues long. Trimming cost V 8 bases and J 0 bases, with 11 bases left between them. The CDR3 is CASAMLASYEQYF. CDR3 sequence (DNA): TGTGCCAGCGCCATGCTGGCCTCCTACGAGCAGTACTTC.

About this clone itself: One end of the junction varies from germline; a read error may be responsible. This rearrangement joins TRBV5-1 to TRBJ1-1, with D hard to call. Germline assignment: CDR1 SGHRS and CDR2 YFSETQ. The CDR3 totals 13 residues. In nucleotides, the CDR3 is TGCGCCAGCAGGTTGGAGGGGAACACTGAAGCTTTCTTT. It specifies CASRLEGNTEAFF.

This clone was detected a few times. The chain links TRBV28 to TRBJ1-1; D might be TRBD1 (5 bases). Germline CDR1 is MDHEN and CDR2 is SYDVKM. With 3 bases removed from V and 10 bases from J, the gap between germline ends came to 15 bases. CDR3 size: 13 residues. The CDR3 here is CASSLSFREVAFF. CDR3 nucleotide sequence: TGTGCCAGCAGTTTGTCGTTCAGGGAGGTAGCTTTCTTT. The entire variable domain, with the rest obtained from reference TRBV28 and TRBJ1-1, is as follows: DVKVTQSSRYLVKRTGEKVFLECVQDMDHENMFWYRQDPGLGLRLIYFSYDVKMKEKGDIPEGYSVSREKKERFSLILESASTNQTSMYLCASSLSFREVAFFGQGTRLTVV.

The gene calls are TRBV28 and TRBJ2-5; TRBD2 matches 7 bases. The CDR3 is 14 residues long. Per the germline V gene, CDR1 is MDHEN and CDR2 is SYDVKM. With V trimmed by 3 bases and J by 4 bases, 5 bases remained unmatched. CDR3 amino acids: CASSFSGGGETQYF. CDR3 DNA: TGTGCCAGCAGTTTTTCGGGAGGAGGAGAGACCCAGTACTTC.

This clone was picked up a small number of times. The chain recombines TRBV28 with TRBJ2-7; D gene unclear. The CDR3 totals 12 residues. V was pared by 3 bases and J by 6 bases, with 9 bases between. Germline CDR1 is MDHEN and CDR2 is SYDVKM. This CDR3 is CASSFARSEQYF. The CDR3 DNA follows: TGTGCCAGCAGTTTTGCGCGTAGCGAGCAGTACTTC.

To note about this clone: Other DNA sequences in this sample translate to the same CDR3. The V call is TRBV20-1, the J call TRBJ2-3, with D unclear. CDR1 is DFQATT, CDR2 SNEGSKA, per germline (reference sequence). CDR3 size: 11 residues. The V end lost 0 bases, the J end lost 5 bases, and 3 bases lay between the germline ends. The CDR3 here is CSARDLDTQYF. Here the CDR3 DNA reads TGCAGTGCTAGAGATCTAGATACGCAGTATTTT.